A selection of T cell receptor beta chains follows, all from one sample in a study of cytomegalovirus exposure and HLA in healthy donors. This table comes from immunoSEQ multiplex PCR, and its TCRdb copy is limited to in-frame clones, with some not included. The data contain over 120,000 clones, just under 85% of them seen just once; the ten biggest clones take up approximately 1.5%. Sequences were obtained from PBMCs. These receptors originate from a man between 25 and 39 years old in good health and CMV-seropositive. Each CDR3 is given with its conserved first and last residue. Each record gives: V gene, clone size, CDR3 protein. Only part of the rows carry a size: once, few, many, or a class if the clone is expanded.

v_call: TRBV28; clone_size: NA; cdr3_aa: CASSSPVLWPTSQYF
v_call: TRBV2; clone_size: NA; cdr3_aa: CASSEIGAGFRNEQFF
v_call: TRBV7-9; clone_size: NA; cdr3_aa: CASSPGETQYF
v_call: TRBV29-1; clone_size: NA; cdr3_aa: CSVEEAGNAFVRNYGYTF
v_call: TRBV11-3; clone_size: NA; cdr3_aa: CASSLHRDSGDYTF
v_call: TRBV19; clone_size: NA; cdr3_aa: CASRGLAGSETQYF
v_call: TRBV6-1; clone_size: few; cdr3_aa: CASSEEGGRSPLHF
v_call: TRBV6-1; clone_size: once; cdr3_aa: CASRDTDPYEQYF
v_call: TRBV10-3; clone_size: NA; cdr3_aa: CAYGQGTDTQYF
v_call: TRBV28; clone_size: NA; cdr3_aa: CASSLPLTRAFF
v_call: TRBV6-1; clone_size: NA; cdr3_aa: CASSEARGTEAFF
v_call: TRBV2; clone_size: NA; cdr3_aa: CASFVRTEAFF
v_call: TRBV11-1; clone_size: NA; cdr3_aa: CASSNSGQGIYGYTF
v_call: TRBV5-6; clone_size: NA; cdr3_aa: CASSRRGRGSNQPQHF
v_call: TRBV11-3; clone_size: NA; cdr3_aa: CASSQGQGVFGELFF
v_call: TRBV1; clone_size: NA; cdr3_aa: CTSSQVGQGTLIYEQYF
v_call: TRBV6-1; clone_size: NA; cdr3_aa: CASGVEGPDVSPLHF
v_call: TRBV5-1; clone_size: few; cdr3_aa: CASSLGGQVVGNTIYF
v_call: TRBV6-1; clone_size: NA; cdr3_aa: CASSLTGGRTEAFF
v_call: TRBV29-1; clone_size: NA; cdr3_aa: CSVTDRKNQPQHF
v_call: TRBV13; clone_size: NA; cdr3_aa: CASSFGTGQYF
v_call: TRBV7-2; clone_size: NA; cdr3_aa: CASSLALSRAGADTQYF
v_call: TRBV30; clone_size: NA; cdr3_aa: CAWSTAGGQETQYF
v_call: TRBV6-5; clone_size: NA; cdr3_aa: CASSLRVWDQPQHF
v_call: TRBV7-2; clone_size: once; cdr3_aa: CASSHPSYTQYF